The clone carrying this T cell receptor beta chain was observed a single time. Germline V CDR1 and CDR2: SGDLS, YYNGEE. V shed 3 bases, J shed 1 base, and the junction held 5 bases outside the gene matches. This CDR3 is built from 16 residues. The entry originates in a study of blood T cell repertoires in COVID-19. Looking at the study overall: Whether acute or convalescent, the COVID-19 samples came from the United States, Italy and Spain. PBMCs, B-cell-depleted T cells, or T cells provided the cDNA or gDNA that made up the material.

The repertoire was sequenced with immunoSEQ multiplex PCR; TCRdb's copy has only in-frame clones and lacks some. The sample lists 200,000 to 250,000 clones; about 84% were seen once. Sequencing used peripheral blood. This clonotype originated in a man at least 80 years old with acute or convalescent COVID-19. V usage is TRBV9 and J usage is TRBJ2-2; 8 nucleotides agree with TRBD2. The CDR3 coding sequence is TGTGCCAGCAGCGAGAGGACTAGCTTGAACACCGGGGAGCTGTTTTTT. It translates to CASSERTSLNTGELFF.